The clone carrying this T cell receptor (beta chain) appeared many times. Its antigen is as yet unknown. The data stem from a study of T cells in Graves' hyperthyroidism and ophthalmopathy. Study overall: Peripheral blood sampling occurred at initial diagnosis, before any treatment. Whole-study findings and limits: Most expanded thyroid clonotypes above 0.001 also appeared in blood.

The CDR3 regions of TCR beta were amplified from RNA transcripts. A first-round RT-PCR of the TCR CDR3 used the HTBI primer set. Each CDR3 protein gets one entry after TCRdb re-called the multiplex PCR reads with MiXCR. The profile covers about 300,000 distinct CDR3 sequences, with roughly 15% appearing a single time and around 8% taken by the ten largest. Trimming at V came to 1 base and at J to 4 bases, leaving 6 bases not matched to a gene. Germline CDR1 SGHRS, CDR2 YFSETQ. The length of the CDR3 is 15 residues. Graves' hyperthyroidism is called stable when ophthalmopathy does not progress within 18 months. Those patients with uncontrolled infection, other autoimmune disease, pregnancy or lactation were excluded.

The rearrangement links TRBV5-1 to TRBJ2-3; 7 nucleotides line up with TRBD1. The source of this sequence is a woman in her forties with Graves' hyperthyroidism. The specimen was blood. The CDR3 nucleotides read TGCGCCAGCAGCTTGATTGGACAGGATTCAGATACGCAGTATTTT. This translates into CASSLIGQDSDTQYF. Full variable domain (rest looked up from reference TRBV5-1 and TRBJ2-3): KAGVTQTPRYLIKTRGQQVTLSCSPISGHRSVSWYQQTPGQGLQFLFEYFSETQRNKGNFPGRFSGRQFSNSRSEMNVSTLELGDSALYLCASSLIGQDSDTQYFGPGTRLTVL.